This T cell receptor beta chain was sequenced during a study of cytomegalovirus exposure and HLA in healthy donors. In the study overall: The same platform was used for the roughly 130 validation repertoires as for the 666 first-cohort repertoires, as reported in a later analysis.

Data came from immunoSEQ multiplex PCR; TCRdb stores just in-frame clones and leaves some out. The data contain about 150,000 clones, roughly 87% of them singletons. Trimming at V came to 6 bases and at J to 1 base, leaving 12 bases not matched to a gene. From germline, CDR1 is SEHNR and CDR2 FQNEAQ (reference sequence). The CDR3 has 16 amino acids. The receptor comes from a man between 18 and 35 years old in good health and CMV-seropositive. V usage is TRBV7-9 and J usage is TRBJ2-7; 7 bases agree with TRBD2. Material: PBMCs. The CDR3 coding sequence is TGTGCCAGCAGTAAAAGCAGCGGGATGGGGTCCTACGAGCAGTACTTC. This codes for CASSKSSGMGSYEQYF. The whole variable domain, remainder taken from reference TRBV7-9 and TRBJ2-7, is DTGVSQNPRHKITKRGQNVTFRCDPISEHNRLYWYRQTLGQGPEFLTYFQNEAQLEKSRLLSDRFSAERPKGSFSTLEIQRTEQGDSAMYLCASSKSSGMGSYEQYFGPGTRLTVT.